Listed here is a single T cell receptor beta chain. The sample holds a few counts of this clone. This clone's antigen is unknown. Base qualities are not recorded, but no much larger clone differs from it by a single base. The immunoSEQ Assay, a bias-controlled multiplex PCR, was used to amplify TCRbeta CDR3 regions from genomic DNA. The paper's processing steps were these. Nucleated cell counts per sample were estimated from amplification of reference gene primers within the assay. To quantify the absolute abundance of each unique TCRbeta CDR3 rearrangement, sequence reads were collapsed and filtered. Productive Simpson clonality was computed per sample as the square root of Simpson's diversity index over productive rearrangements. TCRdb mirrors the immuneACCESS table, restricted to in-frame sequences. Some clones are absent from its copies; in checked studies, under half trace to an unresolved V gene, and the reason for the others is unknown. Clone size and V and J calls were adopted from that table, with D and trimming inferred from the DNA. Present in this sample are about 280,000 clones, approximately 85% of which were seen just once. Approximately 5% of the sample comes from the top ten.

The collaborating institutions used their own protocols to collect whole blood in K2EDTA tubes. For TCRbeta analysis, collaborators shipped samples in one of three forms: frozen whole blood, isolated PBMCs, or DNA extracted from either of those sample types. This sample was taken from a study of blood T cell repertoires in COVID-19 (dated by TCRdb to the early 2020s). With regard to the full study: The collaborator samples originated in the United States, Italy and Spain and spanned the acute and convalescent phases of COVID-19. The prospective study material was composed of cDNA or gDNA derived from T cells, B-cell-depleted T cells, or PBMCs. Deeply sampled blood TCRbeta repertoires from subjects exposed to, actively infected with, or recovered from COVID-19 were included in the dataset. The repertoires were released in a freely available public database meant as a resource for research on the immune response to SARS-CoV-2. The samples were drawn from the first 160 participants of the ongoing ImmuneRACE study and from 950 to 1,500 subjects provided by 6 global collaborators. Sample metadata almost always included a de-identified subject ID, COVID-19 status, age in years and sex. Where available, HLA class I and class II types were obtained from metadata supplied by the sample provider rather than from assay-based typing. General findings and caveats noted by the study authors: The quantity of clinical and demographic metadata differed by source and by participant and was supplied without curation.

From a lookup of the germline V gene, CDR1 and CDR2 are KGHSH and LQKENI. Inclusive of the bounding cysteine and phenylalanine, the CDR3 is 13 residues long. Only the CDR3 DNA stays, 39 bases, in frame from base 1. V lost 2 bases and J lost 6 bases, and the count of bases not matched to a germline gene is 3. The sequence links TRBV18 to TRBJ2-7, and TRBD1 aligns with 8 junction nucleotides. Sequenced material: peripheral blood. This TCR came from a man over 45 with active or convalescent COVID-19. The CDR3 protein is CASSPGTGSEQYF. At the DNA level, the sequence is TGTGCCAGCTCACCAGGGACAGGTTCCGAGCAGTACTTC. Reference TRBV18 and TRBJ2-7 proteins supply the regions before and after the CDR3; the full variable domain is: NAGVMQNPRHLVRRRGQEARLRCSPMKGHSHVYWYRQLPEEGLKFMVYLQKENIIDESGMPKERFSAEFPKEGPSILRIQQVVRGDSAAYFCASSPGTGSEQYFGPGTRLTVT.